This entry concerns a single T cell receptor (beta chain). The V and J ends lost 4 bases and 0 bases respectively, with 9 bases between them. The CDR3 runs 14 residues. Germline V CDR1 and CDR2: MDHEN, SYDVKM. The sample comes from a study of blood T cell repertoires in COVID-19. Across the whole study: The cDNA or gDNA used as material had been derived from T cells, B-cell-depleted T cells, or PBMCs.

The study assigned cohorts using participant-reported clinical history. Donors of Cohort 3 who recovered were those that had two negative PCRs, clearance, or symptom resolution. In the authors' methods: Estimated nucleated cell counts came from reference gene primer amplification. Assay used: immunoSEQ multiplex PCR; TCRdb lists only in-frame clones, some missing. For V, J and clone size, that table is used; D and trimming come from the DNA. The top ten clones hold approximately 4% of a sample with some 270,000 clones, 70% to 90% of them seen once. The rearrangement links TRBV28 to TRBJ1-1; the D is unclear. This TCR was sampled from a woman aged 30 to 39 who had recovered from COVID-19. The sample taken for sequencing was PBMCs or T cells enriched from blood (not recorded which). CDR3 DNA sequence: TGTGCCAGCAGTTACAGCTTACTGAACACTGAAGCTTTCTTT. Its translation is CASSYSLLNTEAFF.